A single sample is the source of the 26 T cell receptor beta chains below, sequenced in a study of CD8 T cells in Susac syndrome. Reverse transcription of about 0.5 to 1 ug RNA was carried out with random hexamers. One entry per CDR3 protein, called by TCRdb with MiXCR from the immunoSEQ multiplex PCR reads. The sample holds 230,000 or so distinct CDR3 sequences, 95% seen once. What was sequenced was CD4+ T cells from PBMCs. The receptors derive from a human donor with multiple sclerosis.

The chain uses TRBV30 and TRBJ2-7; the D gene is possibly TRBD2 (5 bases). The germline V gene has CDR1 GTSNPN and CDR2 SVGIG (reference sequence). Trimming removed 1 base at V and 6 bases at J, with 7 bases between. The length of the CDR3 is 11 residues. In DNA form, the CDR3 reads TGTGCCTGGAGTGCCGGGGTCGAGCAGTACTTC. Translated, it gives CAWSAGVEQYF.

The V call is TRBV24-1, the J call TRBJ2-2, with D uncertain. Trimming removed 5 bases at V and 0 bases at J, with 6 bases between. This CDR3 has 14 residues. From germline, CDR1 is KGHDR and CDR2 SFDVKD. DNA for the CDR3: TGTGCCACCAGTGCAGAGGCGAACACCGGGGAGCTGTTTTTT. Translation: CATSAEANTGELFF.

The genes are TRBV28 and TRBJ2-1; 10 nucleotides align to TRBD2. Germline values: CDR1 MDHEN, CDR2 SYDVKM. V shed 4 bases, J shed 8 bases, and the junction held 8 bases outside the gene matches. The CDR3 extends over 15 amino acids. The CDR3 loop reads CASSSPGLAIDEQFF. CDR3 coding DNA: TGTGCCAGCAGTTCACCGGGACTAGCGATCGATGAGCAGTTCTTC.

The rearrangement uses TRBV20-1 and TRBJ2-3, with 8 positions matching TRBD1. Germline loops: CDR1 DFQATT, CDR2 SNEGSKA (reference sequence). Germline trimming cut 0 bases from V and 4 bases from J; bases unmatched to any gene: 0. This CDR3 is 13 amino acids long. The DNA for the CDR3 is TGCAGTGCTAGAGACAGGGGGCCAGATACGCAGTATTTT. Amino acid sequence: CSARDRGPDTQYF.

This clonotype was counted once. The rearrangement links TRBV19 to TRBJ1-1; the match to TRBD1 covers 9 bases. The CDR3 extends over 13 amino acids. V lost 6 bases to trimming and J lost 5 bases; unmatched junction nucleotides: 4. CDR1 LNHDA and CDR2 SQIVND come from the germline V gene (reference sequence). DNA of the CDR3: TGTGCCAGTAGGGGGACAGGGAGGACTGAAGCTTTCTTT. Translation gives CASRGTGRTEAFF.

This clonotype appeared once. The DNA for the CDR3 is TGCAGTGCTCGCCCCCCAGCGGGGGTAGATACGCAGTATTTT. It is translated as CSARPPAGVDTQYF. This chain links TRBV20-1 with TRBJ2-3; 8 bases are a match to TRBD2. This CDR3 spans 14 amino acids. The V segment lost 5 bases and the J segment 5 bases; nucleotides outside the gene matches: 9. The germline CDR1 and CDR2 sequences are DFQATT and SNEGSKA (reference sequence).

The sample holds one count of this clonotype. V usage is TRBV5-6 and J usage is TRBJ2-4; possible D gene TRBD1, 6 bases. The ends were cut back, 1 base at V and 6 bases at J, with 11 bases in the middle. Germline V gene lookup returns CDR1 SGHDT and CDR2 YYEEEE. There are 14 residues in the CDR3. The CDR3 sequence: CASSLPSRGNIQYF. The CDR3 DNA reads as TGTGCCAGCAGCTTGCCTTCCAGGGGAAACATTCAGTACTTC.

The chain recombines TRBV29-1 with TRBJ2-7; a weak D match, TRBD1 (6 bases). CDR3 length: 11 amino acids. CDR1 is SQVTM, CDR2 ANQGSEA, per germline. Trimming took 6 bases from V and 5 from J, leaving 11 bases between them. CDR3 loop: CSVRQVDEQYF. DNA for the CDR3: TGCAGCGTGCGACAGGTTGACGAGCAGTACTTC.

This CDR3 is CASSRDNNQPQHF. CDR3 nucleotides: TGTGCCAGCAGTCGGGACAACAATCAGCCCCAGCATTTT. The chain carries TRBV12-3 or TRBV12-4 and TRBJ1-5, with D possibly TRBD1 on 6 matching bases. V lost 5 bases and J lost 3, with 8 bases in between. The CDR3 is 13 residues long.

V is TRBV6-6 and J is TRBJ1-1, with a weak D call TRBD1 (6 bases). The V gene lost 4 bases and the J gene lost 5 bases, with 14 bases spanning the gap. This CDR3 spans 14 amino acids. Per germline, CDR1 MNHNY and CDR2 SVGAGI (reference sequence). CDR3 amino acids: CASSLVGGLTEAFF. DNA of the CDR3: TGTGCCAGCAGTTTAGTAGGGGGGTTGACTGAAGCTTTCTTT.

The V and J genes are TRBV29-1 and TRBJ2-7, with D possibly being TRBD1 (6 bases). V shed 2 bases and J shed 5 bases, with 16 bases lying between them. Germline V gene sequence: CDR1 SQVTM, CDR2 ANQGSEA. This CDR3 is built from 14 residues. The CDR3 DNA is TGCAGCGTTGAAACCCCGACAGGTAGCGACGAGCAGTACTTC. Protein sequence: CSVETPTGSDEQYF.

This sequence joins TRBV25-1 and TRBJ2-7, with 9 bases that match TRBD1. This CDR3 has 13 amino acids. Losses at the gene ends were 7 bases for V and 3 bases for J; bases not matched to a gene: 4. From germline, CDR1 is MGHDK and CDR2 SYGVNS. The CDR3 coding sequence is TGTGCCAGCACCGGGACAGGGTACTACGAGCAGTACTTC. Encoded protein: CASTGTGYYEQYF.

This chain joins TRBV15 and TRBJ2-2; D remains ambiguous. Germline CDR1 is LNHNV and CDR2 is YYDKDF (reference sequence). The CDR3 totals 13 residues. V lost 0 bases to trimming and J lost 6 bases, with 5 bases between them. Here the CDR3 reads CATSRDPPGELFF. The CDR3, as DNA: TGTGCCACCAGCAGAGATCCCCCCGGGGAGCTGTTTTTT.

CDR3 protein: CASSLRGTGRNTEAFF. DNA of the CDR3: TGTGCCAGCAGCTTAAGGGGGACAGGGCGGAACACTGAAGCTTTCTTT. The chain joins TRBV11-1 to TRBJ1-1; 9 bases fit TRBD1. The V and J ends lost 2 bases and 1 base, in that order; junction bases with no gene match: 5. The CDR3 spans 16 residues. Per germline, CDR1 SGHAT and CDR2 FQDESV (reference sequence).

This chain uses TRBV5-1 with TRBJ2-1; weak D call: TRBD1 (6 bases). The CDR3 contains 16 residues. The germline CDR1 and CDR2 sequences are SGHRS and YFSETQ. Trimming pared 5 bases from V and 2 bases from J, leaving 17 bases between. DNA of the CDR3: TGCGCCAGCAGTGTGAACCGGGACAATCCCTACAATGAGCAGTTCTTC. Translating it yields CASSVNRDNPYNEQFF.

The chain recombines TRBV9 with TRBJ2-1; D gene unclear. The CDR3 extends over 10 amino acids. Germline V lookup: CDR1 SGDLS, CDR2 YYNGEE. V was trimmed by 4 bases and J by 15 bases, leaving 11 bases between them. The CDR3 loop is CASSSPLAFF. CDR3 DNA: TGTGCCAGCAGCTCTCCCCTGGCGTTCTTC. The variable domain in full, with the rest retrieved from reference TRBV9 and TRBJ2-1, is DSGVTQTPKHLITATGQRVTLRCSPRSGDLSVYWYQQSLDQGLQFLIQYYNGEERAKGNILERFSAQQFPDLHSELNLSSLELGDSALYFCASSSPLAFFGPGTRLTVL.

V and J are TRBV15 and TRBJ1-1; 9 nucleotides agree with TRBD1. This CDR3 has 13 residues. Germline V gene sequence: CDR1 LNHNV, CDR2 YYDKDF (reference sequence). The trim removed 11 bases at V and 2 bases at J, leaving 6 bases unmatched. The DNA of the CDR3 is TGTGCCTCAAGGGACAGGGCTAACACTGAAGCTTTCTTT. Its translation is CASRDRANTEAFF.

The rearrangement uses TRBV23-1 and TRBJ2-3; D uncertain. TRBV23-1 has ORF status, its function being uncertain. The CDR3 totals 13 residues. Trimming cost V 4 bases and J 8 bases, with 13 bases left between them. The DNA for the CDR3 is TGCGCCAGCAGTCTGGAATTTGGTGGTACGCAGTATTTT. Its translation: CASSLEFGGTQYF.

This chain uses TRBV15 with TRBJ1-4; no definite D call. Germline values: CDR1 LNHNV, CDR2 YYDKDF (reference sequence). Deletions cut 1 base from V and 3 bases from J, with 12 bases between. CDR3 length: 16 residues. In DNA, the CDR3 is TGTGCCACCAGCAGAGCCCAGACAAACGCTAATGAAAAACTGTTTTTT. This sequence encodes CATSRAQTNANEKLFF. Supplemented by reference TRBV15 and TRBJ1-4, the full variable domain reads DAMVIQNPRYQVTQFGKPVTLSCSQTLNHNVMYWYQQKSSQAPKLLFHYYDKDFNNEADTPDNFQSRRPNTSFCFLDIRSPGLGDTAMYLCATSRAQTNANEKLFFGSGTQLSVL.

The chain links TRBV7-9 to TRBJ2-7; D might be TRBD2 (6 bases). The CDR3 length is 14 residues. Germline V gives CDR1 SEHNR, CDR2 FQNEAQ (reference sequence). V was cut by 5 bases and J by 6 bases, with 17 bases left in between. This CDR3 is CASSRFHPGVEQYF. The DNA of the CDR3 is TGTGCCAGCAGCCGATTCCACCCGGGGGTCGAGCAGTACTTC.

This chain links TRBV18 with TRBJ1-5; D is unclear. Germline assignment: CDR1 KGHSH and CDR2 LQKENI. V shed 2 bases and J shed 1 base, with 3 bases lying between them. There are 13 residues in the CDR3. CDR3 sequence: CASSPSSNQPQHF. The CDR3 DNA sequence: TGTGCCAGCTCACCATCGAGCAATCAGCCCCAGCATTTT.

This chain joins TRBV29-1 and TRBJ2-1, with D perhaps being TRBD1 or TRBD2 (5 bases each). Germline V gives CDR1 SQVTM, CDR2 ANQGSEA. Trimming removed 6 bases from V and 9 bases from J, with 12 bases in between. This CDR3 spans 11 amino acids. The CDR3 loop reads CSVARAGEQFF. CDR3 sequence (DNA): TGCAGCGTGGCCAGGGCGGGTGAGCAGTTCTTC.

This rearrangement joins TRBV21-1 to TRBJ2-5; TRBD1, the table's D call, was not compared with the DNA. TRBV21-1 represents a pseudogene. CDR3 length equals 15 residues. This CDR3 reads CASSKKGTPQETQYF. For the CDR3, the DNA is TGTGCCAGCAGCAAAAAGGGGACACCCCAAGAGACCCAGTACTTC.

This sequence joins TRBV29-1 and TRBJ1-2; no clear D gene. The CDR3 loop spans 13 amino acids. V lost 4 bases and J lost 4, with 13 bases in between. Germline V gene data show CDR1 as SQVTM and CDR2 as ANQGSEA. CDR3: CSVVSAKAYGYTF. In DNA form, the CDR3 reads TGCAGCGTTGTGTCGGCGAAGGCCTATGGCTACACCTTC. Variable domain in full (rest from reference TRBV29-1 and TRBJ1-2): SAVISQKPSRDICQRGTSLTIQCQVDSQVTMMFWYRQQPGQSLTLIATANQGSEATYESGFVIDKFPISRPNLTFSTLTVSNMSPEDSSIYLCSVVSAKAYGYTFGSGTRLTVV.

The chain links TRBV7-9 to TRBJ2-4, with 8 nucleotides matching TRBD2. Germline lookup yields CDR1 SEHNR and CDR2 FQNEAQ (reference sequence). The CDR3 loop spans 17 amino acids. With 5 bases clipped from V and 9 bases from J, the junction kept 18 bases outside the gene matches. The CDR3 region has the DNA TGTGCCAGCAGCCGCGGTACAGCGGGGGCCCTGGTGGGCATTCAGTACTTC. This gives the protein CASSRGTAGALVGIQYF.

In its sample, this clonotype was seen a few times. The chain recombines TRBV2 with TRBJ2-7; 11 nucleotides align to TRBD2. J was trimmed by 2 bases and V by 5 bases; bases with no gene match: 5. CDR3 length equals 15 residues. Germline V lookup: CDR1 SNHLY, CDR2 FYNNEI. The CDR3 nucleotides read TGTGCCAGCAGTCCAAGGACTAGCGGGCCCTACGAGCAGTACTTC. Protein: CASSPRTSGPYEQYF.